The clone carrying this TCR beta chain was seen a single time. The antigen remains unidentified. A much larger clone differs from this one at a single base, so this may be a read error. Individual cDNA molecules received unique molecular identifiers. TCRdb passed the 5' RACE reads through MiXCR, listing each CDR3 protein once. The repertoire holds 46,000 or so distinct CDR3 sequences, with less than 15% as singletons. CDR3 length: 14 amino acids. CDR1 and CDR2 from the germline V gene are DFQATT and SNEGSKA (reference sequence). The data were obtained in a study of early T cells in non-severe SARS-CoV-2 infection. Across the study: Investigators sequenced bulk RNA drawn from unsorted whole blood, and chains remained unpaired.

General observations from the study: VDJdb matching skewed toward anti-spike CD8 responses, missing private and CD4 specificities.

This chain links TRBV20-1 with TRBJ1-1; the match to TRBD1 covers 7 bases. This receptor was obtained from an adult who was a healthcare worker with PCR-confirmed SARS-CoV-2 infection or an uninfected control (not recorded which). Specimen: whole blood. CDR3 sequence (DNA): TGCAGTACTAGGCCCGGACAGGTCCTCACTGAAGCTTTCTTT. Protein product: CSTRPGQVLTEAFF.